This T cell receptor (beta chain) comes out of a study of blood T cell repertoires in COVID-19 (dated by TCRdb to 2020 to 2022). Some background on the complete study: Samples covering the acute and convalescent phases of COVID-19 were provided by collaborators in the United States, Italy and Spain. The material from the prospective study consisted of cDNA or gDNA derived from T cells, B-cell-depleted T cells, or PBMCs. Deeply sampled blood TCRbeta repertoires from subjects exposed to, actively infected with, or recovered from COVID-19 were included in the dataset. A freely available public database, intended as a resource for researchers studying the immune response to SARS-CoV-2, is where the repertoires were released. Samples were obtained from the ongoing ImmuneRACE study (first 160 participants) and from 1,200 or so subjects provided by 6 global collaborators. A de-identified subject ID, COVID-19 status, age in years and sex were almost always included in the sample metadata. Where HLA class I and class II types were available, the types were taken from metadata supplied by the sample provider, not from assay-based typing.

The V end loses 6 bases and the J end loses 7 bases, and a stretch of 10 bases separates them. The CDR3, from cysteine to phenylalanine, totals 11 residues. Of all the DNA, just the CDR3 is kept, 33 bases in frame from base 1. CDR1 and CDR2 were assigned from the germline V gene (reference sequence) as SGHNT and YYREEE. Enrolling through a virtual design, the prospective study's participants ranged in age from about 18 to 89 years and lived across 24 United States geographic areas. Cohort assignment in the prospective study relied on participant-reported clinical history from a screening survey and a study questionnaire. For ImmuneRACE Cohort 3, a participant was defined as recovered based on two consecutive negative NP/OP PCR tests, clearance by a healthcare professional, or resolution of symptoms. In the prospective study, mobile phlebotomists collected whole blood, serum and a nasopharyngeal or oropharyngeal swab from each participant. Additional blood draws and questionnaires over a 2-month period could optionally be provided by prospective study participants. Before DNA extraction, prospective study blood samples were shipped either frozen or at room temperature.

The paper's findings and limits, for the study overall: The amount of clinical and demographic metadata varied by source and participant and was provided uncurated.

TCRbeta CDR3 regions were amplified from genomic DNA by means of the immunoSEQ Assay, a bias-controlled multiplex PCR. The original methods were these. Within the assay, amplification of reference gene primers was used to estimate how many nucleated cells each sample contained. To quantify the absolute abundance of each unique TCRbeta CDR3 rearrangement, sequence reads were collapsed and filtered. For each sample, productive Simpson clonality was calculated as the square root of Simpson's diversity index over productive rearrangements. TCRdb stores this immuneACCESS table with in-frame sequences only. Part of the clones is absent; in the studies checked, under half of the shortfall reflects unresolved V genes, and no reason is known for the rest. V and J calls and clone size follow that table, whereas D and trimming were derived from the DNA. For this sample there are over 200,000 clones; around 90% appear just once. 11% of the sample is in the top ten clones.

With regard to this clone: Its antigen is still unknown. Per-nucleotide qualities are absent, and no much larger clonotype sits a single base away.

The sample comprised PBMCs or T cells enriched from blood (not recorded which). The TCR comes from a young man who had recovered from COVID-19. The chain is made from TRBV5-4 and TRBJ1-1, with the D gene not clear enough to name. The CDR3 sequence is CASTFGDEAFF. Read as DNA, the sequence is TGTGCCAGCACCTTCGGGGATGAAGCTTTCTTT.